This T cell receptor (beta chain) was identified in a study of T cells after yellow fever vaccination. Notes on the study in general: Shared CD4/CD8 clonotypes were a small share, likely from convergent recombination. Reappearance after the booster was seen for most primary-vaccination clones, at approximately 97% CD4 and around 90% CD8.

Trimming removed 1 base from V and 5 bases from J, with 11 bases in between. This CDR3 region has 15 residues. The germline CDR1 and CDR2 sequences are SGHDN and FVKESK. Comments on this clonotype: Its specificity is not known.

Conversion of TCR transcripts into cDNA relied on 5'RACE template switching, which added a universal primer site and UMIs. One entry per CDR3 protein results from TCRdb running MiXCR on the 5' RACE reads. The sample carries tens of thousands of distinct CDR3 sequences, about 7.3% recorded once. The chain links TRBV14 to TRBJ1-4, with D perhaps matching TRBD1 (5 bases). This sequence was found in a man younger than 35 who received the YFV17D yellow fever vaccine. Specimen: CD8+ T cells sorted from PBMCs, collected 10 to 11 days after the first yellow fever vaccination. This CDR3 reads CASSQGWGGNEKLFF. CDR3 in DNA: TGTGCCAGCAGCCAAGGCTGGGGCGGAAATGAAAAACTGTTTTTT.